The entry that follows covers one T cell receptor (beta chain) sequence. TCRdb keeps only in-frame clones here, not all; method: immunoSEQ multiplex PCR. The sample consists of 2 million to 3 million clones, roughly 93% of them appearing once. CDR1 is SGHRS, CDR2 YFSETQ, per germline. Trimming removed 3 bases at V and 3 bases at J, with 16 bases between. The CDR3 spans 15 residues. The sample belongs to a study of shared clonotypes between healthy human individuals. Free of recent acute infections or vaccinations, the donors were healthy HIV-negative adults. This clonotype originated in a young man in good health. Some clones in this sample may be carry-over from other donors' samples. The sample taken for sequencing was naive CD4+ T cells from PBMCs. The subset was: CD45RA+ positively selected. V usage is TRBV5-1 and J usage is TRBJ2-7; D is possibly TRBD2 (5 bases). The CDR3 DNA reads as TGCGCCAGCAGCTCGCGGACCGCGGGCGGCTACGAGCAGTACTTC. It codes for CASSSRTAGGYEQYF. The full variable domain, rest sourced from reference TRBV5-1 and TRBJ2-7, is KAGVTQTPRYLIKTRGQQVTLSCSPISGHRSVSWYQQTPGQGLQFLFEYFSETQRNKGNFPGRFSGRQFSNSRSEMNVSTLELGDSALYLCASSSRTAGGYEQYFGPGTRLTVT.